What follows is one TCR beta chain and its context. No antigen is known for it. Germline CDR1 is SQVTM and CDR2 is ANQGSEA. V was clipped by 2 bases and J by 5 bases, with 10 bases between them. The CDR3 sequence is 13 residues long. The sample comes from a study of long-term antiretroviral therapy in people with HIV. Study-level findings and limits: Pre-ART-expanded clones dominated the repertoire at all time points.

The assay used was immunoSEQ (version v3.0), run at survey level. Sequenced by immunoSEQ multiplex PCR; TCRdb stores in-frame clones only, minus some. The profile shows tens of thousands of clones, around four fifths of them singletons. The sequence was obtained from a woman in her forties with HIV. V is TRBV29-1 and J is TRBJ2-1; no firm D call. The source was unsorted PBMCs, collected 1.2 years after starting antiretroviral therapy. DNA of the CDR3: TGCAGCGTTGAATGGGGTCGGCACAATGAGCAGTTCTTC. Translation gives CSVEWGRHNEQFF.